This TCR beta chain was profiled in a study of response to subunit inactivated influenza vaccine. TCRdb recomputed calls from the RT-PCR reads with MiXCR, one row per CDR3 protein. The top ten clones hold roughly 7.7% of a sample with about 240,000 distinct CDR3 sequences, more than 9% of them seen once. This clonotype came up a few times. Germline assignment: CDR1 SGHTA and CDR2 FQGNSA. The CDR3 covers 15 residues. With 0 bases removed from V and 2 bases from J, the gap between germline ends came to 10 bases. V is TRBV7-2 and J is TRBJ1-2; possible D gene TRBD1, 6 bases. The material was non-naive T cells sorted from PBMCs, obtained roughly 15 days before vaccination. This clonotype was obtained from a man aged 50 or older who received an inactivated influenza vaccine. The CDR3 protein is CASSLATGSNYGYTF. As DNA, the CDR3 is TGTGCCAGCAGCTTAGCAACAGGGTCAAACTATGGCTACACCTTC. The entire variable domain, with the rest obtained from reference TRBV7-2 and TRBJ1-2, is as follows: GAGVSQSPSNKVTEKGKDVELRCDPISGHTALYWYRQSLGQGLEFLIYFQGNSAPDKSGLPSDRFSAERTGGSVSTLTIQRTQQEDSAVYLCASSLATGSNYGYTFGSGTRLTVV.